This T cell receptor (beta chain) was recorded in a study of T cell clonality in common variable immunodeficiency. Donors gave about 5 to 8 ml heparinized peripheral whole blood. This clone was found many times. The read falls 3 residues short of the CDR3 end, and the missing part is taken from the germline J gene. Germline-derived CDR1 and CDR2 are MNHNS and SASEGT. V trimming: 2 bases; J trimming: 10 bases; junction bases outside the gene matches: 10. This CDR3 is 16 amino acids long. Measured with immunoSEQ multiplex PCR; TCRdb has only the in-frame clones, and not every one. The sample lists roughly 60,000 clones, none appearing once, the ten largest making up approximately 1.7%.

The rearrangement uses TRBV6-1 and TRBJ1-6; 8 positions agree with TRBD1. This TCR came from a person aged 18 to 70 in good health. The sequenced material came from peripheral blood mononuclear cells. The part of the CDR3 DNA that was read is TGTGCCAGCAGTGAACGGACAGGGAATTTCGGCTCACCC. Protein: CASSERTGNFGSP. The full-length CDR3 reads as CASSERTGNFGSPLHF.